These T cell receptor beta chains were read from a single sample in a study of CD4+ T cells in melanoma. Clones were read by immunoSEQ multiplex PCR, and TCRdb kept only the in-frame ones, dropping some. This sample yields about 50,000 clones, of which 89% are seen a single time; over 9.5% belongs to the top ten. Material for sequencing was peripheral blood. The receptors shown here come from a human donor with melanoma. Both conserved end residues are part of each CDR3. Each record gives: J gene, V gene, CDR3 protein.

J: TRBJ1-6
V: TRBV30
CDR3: CAWSGRWNSPLHF

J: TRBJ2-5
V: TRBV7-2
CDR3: CASSLGQGRGTQYF

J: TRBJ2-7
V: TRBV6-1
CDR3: CASWTGLSYEQYF

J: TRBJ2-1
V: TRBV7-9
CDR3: CASSVSTPWLVHEQFF

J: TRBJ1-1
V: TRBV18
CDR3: CASSPRDRANTEAFF

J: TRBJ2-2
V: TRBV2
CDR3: CASSGRPTGELFF

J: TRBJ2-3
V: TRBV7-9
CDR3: CASSSGAGGTDTQYF

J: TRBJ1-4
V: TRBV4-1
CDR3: CASSAVGANEKLFF

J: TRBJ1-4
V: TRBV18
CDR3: CASSPRNRGLGEKLFF

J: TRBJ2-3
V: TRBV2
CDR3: CASSEGYPVTDTQYF

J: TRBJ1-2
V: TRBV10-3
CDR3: CAIGGPGTNYGYTF

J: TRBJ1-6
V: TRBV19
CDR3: CASSPKETPLHF

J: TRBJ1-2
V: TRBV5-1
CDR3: CASSSNPQTGNYGYTF

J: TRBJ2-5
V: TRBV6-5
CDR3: CASRPTVYQETQYF

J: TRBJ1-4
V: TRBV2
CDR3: CASSRQGLNEKLFF

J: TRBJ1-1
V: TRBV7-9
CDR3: CTSRPGNATEAFF

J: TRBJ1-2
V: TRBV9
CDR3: CASSGGGLGYGYTF

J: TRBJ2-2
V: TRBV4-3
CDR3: CASSLTGLAGDTGELFF

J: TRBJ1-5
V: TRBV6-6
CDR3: CASSNRFGIQPQHF

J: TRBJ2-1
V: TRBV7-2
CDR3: CASSLGGGNEQFF

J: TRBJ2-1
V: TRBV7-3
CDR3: CASSLTGQSNEQFF

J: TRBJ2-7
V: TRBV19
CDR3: CASSVANEQYF

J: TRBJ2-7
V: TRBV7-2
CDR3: CASSFPPPLDEQYF

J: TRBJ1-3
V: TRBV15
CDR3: CATSRPTQTGLSGNTIYF

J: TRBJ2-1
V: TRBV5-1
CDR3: CASSLRGNPEQFF

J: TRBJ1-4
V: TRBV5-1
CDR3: CASSLNREGEKLFF

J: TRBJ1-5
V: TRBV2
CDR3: CASSAQGVVQPQHF

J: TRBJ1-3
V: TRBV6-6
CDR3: CASSVQALDTIYF

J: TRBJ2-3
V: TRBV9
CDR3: CASSVVGASSTDTQYF

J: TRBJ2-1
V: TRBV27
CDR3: CASSLQSSYNEQFF

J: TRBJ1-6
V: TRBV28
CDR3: CASSSEGSPLHF

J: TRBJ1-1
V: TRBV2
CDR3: CAIPIGTGNTEAFF

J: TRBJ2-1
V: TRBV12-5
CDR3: CASGLPWDSQPHNEQFF

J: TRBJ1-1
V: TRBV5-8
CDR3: CASSLEEEMNTEAFF

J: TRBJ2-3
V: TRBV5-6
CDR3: CASSLGLAGGRDTQYF

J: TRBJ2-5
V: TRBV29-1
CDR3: CSVEGREETQYF

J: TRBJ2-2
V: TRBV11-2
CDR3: CASSLVAGAGELFF

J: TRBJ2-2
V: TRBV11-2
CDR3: CASRPIFRTANGELFF

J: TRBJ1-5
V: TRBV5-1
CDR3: CASSLAGRGNQPQHF